The 18 T cell receptor beta chains given below trace back to one sample, sequenced in a study of metastatic and nonmetastatic thyroid tumors. Thyroid surgery took place with no prior treatment in any patient. Through MiXCR, TCRdb re-clonotyped the PCR reads. The sample lists around 2,700 clones; about 23% were seen once. Material for sequencing was adjacent normal tissue. The receptors here all came from a male donor with papillary thyroid cancer or a benign thyroid nodule (not recorded which). Some clones in this sample may be carry-over from other donors' samples.

This clone was counted a few times. The chain combines TRBV7-2 with TRBJ1-1; D perhaps matches TRBD1 (5 bases). The CDR3 contains 15 residues. Trimming stripped 1 base from V and 1 base from J, with 10 bases between. The germline V gene encodes CDR1 SGHTA and CDR2 FQGNSA. DNA of the CDR3: TGTGCCAGCAGCTTAGGCGGCGGGGGGAACACTGAAGCTTTCTTT. Residues: CASSLGGGGNTEAFF. The entire variable domain, with the rest obtained from reference TRBV7-2 and TRBJ1-1, is as follows: GAGVSQSPSNKVTEKGKDVELRCDPISGHTALYWYRQSLGQGLEFLIYFQGNSAPDKSGLPSDRFSAERTGGSVSTLTIQRTQQEDSAVYLCASSLGGGGNTEAFFGQGTRLTVV.

The J gene is TRBJ1-6, the V gene TRBV2; D call uncertain. The germline V gene has CDR1 SNHLY and CDR2 FYNNEI. The V and J ends lost 6 bases and 1 base respectively, with 13 bases between them. There are 16 residues in the CDR3. The CDR3 nucleotides are TGTGCCAGCAGAGGAGCCTCGGGGTCCTATAATTCACCCCTCCACTTT. Protein: CASRGASGSYNSPLHF.

This clone has a count of ten or more. Possible read error: a much larger clone is one base away. V and J are TRBV11-2 and TRBJ2-7, with D perhaps TRBD1 or TRBD2 (5 bases each). V shed 7 bases and J shed 6 bases, with 16 bases lying between them. The germline gives CDR1 SGHAT, CDR2 FQNNGV. CDR3 length equals 13 residues. CDR3 bases: TGTGCCAGCATCTCACTCCATGGGGGCGAGCAGTACTTC. This encodes CASISLHGGEQYF.

This clone showed up just a few times. V and J are TRBV6-2 or TRBV6-3 and TRBJ2-3; D is unclear. CDR1 is MNHEY, CDR2 SVGEGT, per germline. The length of the CDR3 is 14 residues. With 5 bases removed from V and 4 bases from J, the gap between germline ends came to 13 bases. The CDR3 coding sequence is TGTGCCAGCAGTAAGGTGGAGAGGTCAGATACGCAGTATTTT. Protein sequence: CASSKVERSDTQYF.

V is TRBV11-2 and J is TRBJ2-1; TRBD2 matches at 10 bases. Germline CDR1 SGHAT, CDR2 FQNNGV. The CDR3 runs 17 residues. Germline trimming cut 1 base from V and 8 bases from J; bases unmatched to any gene: 11. CDR3 sequence: CASSLGVSGGGIDEQFF. The CDR3, as DNA: TGTGCCAGCAGCTTAGGAGTGAGCGGGGGGGGAATTGATGAGCAGTTCTTC.

This clone is categorized as medium-sized. The chain is built from TRBV5-1 and TRBJ2-1; weak D call: TRBD1 (5 bases). CDR3 size: 15 residues. The ends were cut back, 1 base at V and 1 base at J, with 9 bases in the middle. Germline lookup yields CDR1 SGHRS and CDR2 YFSETQ. The CDR3 DNA follows: TGCGCCAGCAGCTTGATAGGGGTGTCCTACAATGAGCAGTTCTTC. This sequence encodes CASSLIGVSYNEQFF.

By frequency in the sample, this clone is large. V and J are TRBV12-5 and TRBJ2-3, with 7 bases identical to TRBD1. V dropped 5 bases and J dropped 2; count of bases not matched to a gene: 4. Germline CDR1 reads LGHNT; CDR2 reads FRNRAP. This CDR3 has 14 amino acids. CDR3 sequence (DNA): TGTGCTAGTGGTCTGGGACAGAACACAGATACGCAGTATTTT. Protein: CASGLGQNTDTQYF.

Relative to its sample, this clone is medium-sized. The chain couples TRBV9 to TRBJ2-7; D gene unclear. The germline V and J ends were trimmed by 4 bases and 5 bases, with 16 bases remaining between them. CDR3 length: 14 amino acids. The germline gives CDR1 SGDLS, CDR2 YYNGEE. CDR3 region: CASSPQDLGNEQYF. The CDR3 DNA is TGTGCCAGCAGCCCACAAGATTTGGGTAACGAGCAGTACTTC.

This clone showed up just a few times. The CDR3, as DNA: TGTGCCAGCAGTCGGACAGAGGCCTTGGGCAATCAGCCCCAGCATTTT. This translates into CASSRTEALGNQPQHF. The J gene is TRBJ1-5, the V gene TRBV12-3 or TRBV12-4; TRBD1 might be the D (6 bases). V was cut by 5 bases and J by 2 bases, with 16 bases left in between. This CDR3 spans 16 amino acids.

In its sample, this clone was seen once. The rearrangement joins TRBV9 to TRBJ1-5; unclear D gene. Trimming shortened V by 3 bases and J by 3 bases, and 13 bases separated the two germline ends. The CDR3 is 15 residues long. The germline gives CDR1 SGDLS, CDR2 YYNGEE. This chain's CDR3 is CASSGGLDVNQPQHF. The CDR3 bases are TGTGCCAGCAGCGGCGGTCTGGATGTCAATCAGCCCCAGCATTTT.

The V gene is TRBV2, the J gene TRBJ2-7, with 9 bases identical to TRBD1. The V gene's germline CDR1 is SNHLY and CDR2 FYNNEI. The CDR3 sequence is 15 residues long. The junction had 9 bases not matched to a gene; V was cut back by 2 bases and J by 7 bases. The CDR3 region is CASSERPQGAGEQYF. The DNA for the CDR3 is TGTGCCAGCAGTGAACGACCACAGGGGGCCGGGGAGCAGTACTTC.

The V call is TRBV20-1, the J call TRBJ1-2; D ambiguous. V lost 0 bases and J lost 7, with 12 bases in between. Germline V gene sequence: CDR1 DFQATT, CDR2 SNEGSKA (reference sequence). The CDR3 runs 13 residues. CDR3 amino acids: CSARDPSTIGYTF. CDR3 nucleotides: TGCAGTGCTAGAGATCCCTCAACTATTGGCTACACCTTC.

J is TRBJ1-2 and V is TRBV20-1; TRBD1 matches at 10 bases. The CDR3 extends over 14 amino acids. Germline values: CDR1 DFQATT, CDR2 SNEGSKA (reference sequence). With 3 bases clipped from V and 4 bases from J, the junction kept 5 bases outside the gene matches. DNA of the CDR3: TGCAGTGCTAGCCGACAGGGGGCGGTCTATGGCTACACCTTC. Protein product: CSASRQGAVYGYTF.

This clone was observed many times. The chain recombines TRBV6-1 with TRBJ1-1; D call uncertain. V was shortened by 2 bases and J by 2 bases, with 9 bases between the two germline ends. This CDR3 is built from 14 residues. CDR1 and CDR2 from the germline V gene are MNHNS and SASEGT. CDR3 DNA sequence: TGTGCCAGCAGTGAATGGAAAGGAAACACTGAAGCTTTCTTT. It codes for CASSEWKGNTEAFF.

This clone has a handful of counts. This sequence joins TRBV2 and TRBJ2-7, with D perhaps assigned TRBD1 or TRBD2 (5 bases each). Germline CDR1 SNHLY, CDR2 FYNNEI. V gave up 8 bases and J gave up 0 bases, with 14 bases separating them. This CDR3 is 14 amino acids long. DNA of the CDR3: TGTGCCAGCCTGGGGGACCCGAGCTCCTACGAGCAGTACTTC. The encoded protein is CASLGDPSSYEQYF. Based on the CDR3 plus reference TRBV2 and TRBJ2-7, the full variable domain is EPEVTQTPSHQVTQMGQEVILRCVPISNHLYFYWYRQILGQKVEFLVSFYNNEISEKSEIFDDQFSVERPDGSNFTLKIRSTKLEDSAMYFCASLGDPSSYEQYFGPGTRLTVT.

Of note for this clone: This may come from a read error, since a much larger clone is one base off. V is TRBV6-1 and J is TRBJ2-1; tentatively, D is TRBD1 or TRBD2 (5 bases each). The V end lost 8 bases, the J end lost 12 bases, and 14 bases lay between the germline ends. This CDR3 comprises 11 residues. Per germline, CDR1 MNHNS and CDR2 SASEGT. CDR3 DNA: TGTGCCAGCGTGCAGGGACCTGGGCAGTTCTTC. It encodes CASVQGPGQFF.

This clone qualifies as hyperexpanded. CDR3 coding DNA: TGTGCCAGCAGTTCTCCGGGACTAGCGATCACCGGGGAGCTGTTTTTT. Translating gives CASSSPGLAITGELFF. V and J are TRBV28 and TRBJ2-2, with TRBD2 identical over 10 bases. CDR3 length equals 16 residues. CDR1 is MDHEN, CDR2 SYDVKM, per germline. V lost 4 bases to trimming and J lost 4 bases; unmatched junction nucleotides: 6.

There are a few counts of this clone. V gene TRBV28 combines with J gene TRBJ2-2; 10 bases are a match to TRBD2. CDR3 length: 16 amino acids. The trim removed 4 bases at V and 13 bases at J, leaving 15 bases unmatched. CDR1 is MDHEN, CDR2 SYDVKM, per germline. In DNA, the CDR3 is TGTGCCAGCAGTTCTCCGGGACTAGCGACCACCGGGTGGCTGTTTTTT. This translates into CASSSPGLATTGWLFF.